This T cell receptor (beta chain) derives from a study of identical twins. Regarding the study as a whole: Surplus twin overlap in beta out-of-frame sequences was less pronounced. In drawing conclusions, the study used cross-sectional statistical analysis and did not follow the same donors.

The CDR3 consists of 14 residues. After removal of 3 bases from V and 2 bases from J, the junction contained 4 bases not matched to a gene. Germline V gives CDR1 LNHNV, CDR2 YYDKDF (reference sequence). This clonotype has a handful of counts. The antigen is undetermined. TCRdb reanalysed the 5' RACE reads using MiXCR and keeps one entry per CDR3 protein. The table includes some 500,000 distinct CDR3 sequences, 14% detected once. The sample also formed part of further work on yellow fever vaccine responses in identical twins.

Sequencing was performed on CD4+ T cells sorted from blood. This chain links TRBV15 with TRBJ2-7; 7 nucleotides align to TRBD2. The clonotype comes from a woman younger than 35 in good health. CDR3 region: CATSRRTSAYEQYF. The CDR3, as DNA: TGTGCCACCAGCAGGCGTACTAGCGCCTACGAGCAGTACTTC.